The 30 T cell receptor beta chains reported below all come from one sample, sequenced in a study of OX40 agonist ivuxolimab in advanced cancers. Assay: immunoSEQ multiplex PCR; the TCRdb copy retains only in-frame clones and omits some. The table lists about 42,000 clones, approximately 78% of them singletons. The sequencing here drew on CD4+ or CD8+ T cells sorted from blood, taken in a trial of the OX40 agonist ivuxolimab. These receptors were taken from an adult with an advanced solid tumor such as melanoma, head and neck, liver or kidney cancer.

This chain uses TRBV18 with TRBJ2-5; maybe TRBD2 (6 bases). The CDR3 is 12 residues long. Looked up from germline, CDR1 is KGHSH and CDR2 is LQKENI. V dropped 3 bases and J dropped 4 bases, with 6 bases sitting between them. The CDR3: CASSPGLETQYF. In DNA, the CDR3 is TGTGCCAGCTCACCGGGACTAGAGACCCAGTACTTC.

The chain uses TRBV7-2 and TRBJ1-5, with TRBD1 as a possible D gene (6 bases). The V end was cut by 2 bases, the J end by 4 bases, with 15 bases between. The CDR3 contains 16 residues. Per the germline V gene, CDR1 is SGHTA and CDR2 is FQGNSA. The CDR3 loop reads CASSLSGGAGNQPQHF. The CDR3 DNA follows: TGTGCCAGCAGCTTATCGGGGGGCGCAGGGAATCAGCCCCAGCATTTT.

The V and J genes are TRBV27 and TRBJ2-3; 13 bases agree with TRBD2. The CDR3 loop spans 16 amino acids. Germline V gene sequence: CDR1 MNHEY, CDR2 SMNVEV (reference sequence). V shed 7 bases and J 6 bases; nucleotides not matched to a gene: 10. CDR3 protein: CASTRAGTSGIDTQYF. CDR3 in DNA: TGTGCCAGCACCAGAGCCGGGACTAGCGGGATTGATACGCAGTATTTT.

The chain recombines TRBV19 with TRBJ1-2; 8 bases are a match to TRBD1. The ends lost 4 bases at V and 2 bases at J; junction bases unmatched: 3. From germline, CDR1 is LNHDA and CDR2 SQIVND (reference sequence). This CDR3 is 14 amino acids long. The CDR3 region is CASSKAGGNYGYTF. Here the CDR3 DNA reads TGTGCCAGTAGTAAGGCAGGGGGCAACTATGGCTACACCTTC.

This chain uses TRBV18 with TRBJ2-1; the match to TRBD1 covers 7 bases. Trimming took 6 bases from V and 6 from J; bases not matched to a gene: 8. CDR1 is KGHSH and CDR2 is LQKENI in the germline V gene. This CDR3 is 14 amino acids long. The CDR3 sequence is CASSLQGFSNEQFF. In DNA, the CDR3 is TGTGCCAGCTCCCTACAGGGGTTTAGCAATGAGCAGTTCTTC.

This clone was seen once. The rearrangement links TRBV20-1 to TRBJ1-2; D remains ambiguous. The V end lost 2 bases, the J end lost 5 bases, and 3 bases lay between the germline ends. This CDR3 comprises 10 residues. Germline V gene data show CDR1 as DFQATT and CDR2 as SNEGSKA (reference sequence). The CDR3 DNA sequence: TGCAGTGCTAGACTGTATGGCTACACCTTC. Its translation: CSARLYGYTF.

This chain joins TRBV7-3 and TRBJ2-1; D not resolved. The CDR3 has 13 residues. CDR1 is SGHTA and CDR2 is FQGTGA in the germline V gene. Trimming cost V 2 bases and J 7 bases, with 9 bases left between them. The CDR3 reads CASSLGDENEQFF. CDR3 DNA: TGTGCCAGCAGCTTAGGTGATGAGAATGAGCAGTTCTTC.

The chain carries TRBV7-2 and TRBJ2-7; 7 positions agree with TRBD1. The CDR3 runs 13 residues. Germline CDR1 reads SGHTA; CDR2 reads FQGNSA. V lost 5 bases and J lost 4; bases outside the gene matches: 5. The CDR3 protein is CASSPRTGYEQYF. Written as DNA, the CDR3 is TGTGCCAGCAGCCCCCGGACAGGATACGAGCAGTACTTC.

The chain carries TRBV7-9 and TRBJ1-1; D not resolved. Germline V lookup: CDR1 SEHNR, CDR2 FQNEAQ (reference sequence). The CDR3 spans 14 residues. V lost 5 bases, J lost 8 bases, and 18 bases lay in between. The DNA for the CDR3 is TGTGCCAGCAGCGCCTCCGGGGTGGAAGGGGAAGCTTTCTTT. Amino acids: CASSASGVEGEAFF. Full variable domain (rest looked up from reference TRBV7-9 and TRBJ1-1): DTGVSQNPRHKITKRGQNVTFRCDPISEHNRLYWYRQTLGQGPEFLTYFQNEAQLEKSRLLSDRFSAERPKGSFSTLEIQRTEQGDSAMYLCASSASGVEGEAFFGQGTRLTVV.

CDR3 residues: CASSLSQREGVDTQYF. Written as DNA, the CDR3 is TGCGCCAGCAGCCTGTCCCAGCGGGAGGGGGTGGATACGCAGTATTTT. The chain combines TRBV4-3 with TRBJ2-3; 10 bases fit TRBD2. Trimming removed 4 bases from V and 6 bases from J; junction bases left unmatched: 10. The CDR3 covers 16 residues. Germline V gene lookup returns CDR1 LGHNA and CDR2 YSLEER.

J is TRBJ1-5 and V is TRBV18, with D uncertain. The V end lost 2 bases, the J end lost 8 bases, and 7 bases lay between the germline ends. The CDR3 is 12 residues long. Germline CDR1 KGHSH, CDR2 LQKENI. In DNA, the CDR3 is TGTGCCAGCTCACCAGTGGGGAAGCCCCAGCATTTT. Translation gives CASSPVGKPQHF.

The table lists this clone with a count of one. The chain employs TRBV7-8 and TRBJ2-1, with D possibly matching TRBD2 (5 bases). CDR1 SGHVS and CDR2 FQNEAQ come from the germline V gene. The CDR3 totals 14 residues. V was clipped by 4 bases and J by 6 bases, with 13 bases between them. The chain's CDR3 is CASSSSRAANEQFF. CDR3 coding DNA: TGTGCCAGCAGCTCGTCCCGAGCGGCCAATGAGCAGTTCTTC.

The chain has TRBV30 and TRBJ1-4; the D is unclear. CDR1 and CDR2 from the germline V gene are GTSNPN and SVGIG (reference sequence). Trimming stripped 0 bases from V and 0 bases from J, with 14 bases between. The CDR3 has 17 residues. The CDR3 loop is CAWSVRSGWATNEKLFF. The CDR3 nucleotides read TGTGCCTGGAGTGTACGATCGGGCTGGGCAACTAATGAAAAACTGTTTTTT.

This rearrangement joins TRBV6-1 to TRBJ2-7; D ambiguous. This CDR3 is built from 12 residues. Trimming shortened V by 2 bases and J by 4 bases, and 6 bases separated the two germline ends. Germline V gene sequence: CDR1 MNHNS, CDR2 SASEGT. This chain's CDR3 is CASSEMGYEQYF. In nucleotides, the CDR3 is TGTGCCAGCAGTGAAATGGGATACGAGCAGTACTTC.

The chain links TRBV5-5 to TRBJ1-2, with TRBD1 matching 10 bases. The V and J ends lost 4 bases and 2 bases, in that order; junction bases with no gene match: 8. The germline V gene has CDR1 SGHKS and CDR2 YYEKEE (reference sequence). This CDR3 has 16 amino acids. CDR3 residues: CASSIGQGVENYGYTF. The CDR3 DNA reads TGTGCCAGCAGCATCGGACAGGGGGTTGAGAACTATGGCTACACCTTC.

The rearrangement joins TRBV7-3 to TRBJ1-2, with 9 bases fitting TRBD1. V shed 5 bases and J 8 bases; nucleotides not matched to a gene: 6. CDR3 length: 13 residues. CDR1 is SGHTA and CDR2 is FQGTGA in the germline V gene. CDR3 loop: CASSQATGGGYTF. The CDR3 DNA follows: TGTGCCAGCAGCCAAGCCACAGGGGGCGGCTACACCTTC.

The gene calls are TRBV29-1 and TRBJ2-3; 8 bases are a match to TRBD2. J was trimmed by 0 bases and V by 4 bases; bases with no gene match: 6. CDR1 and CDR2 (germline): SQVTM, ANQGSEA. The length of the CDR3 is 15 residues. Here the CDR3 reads CSVVLAGPSTDTQYF. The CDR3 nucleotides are TGCAGCGTTGTCCTAGCGGGCCCTAGCACAGATACGCAGTATTTT.

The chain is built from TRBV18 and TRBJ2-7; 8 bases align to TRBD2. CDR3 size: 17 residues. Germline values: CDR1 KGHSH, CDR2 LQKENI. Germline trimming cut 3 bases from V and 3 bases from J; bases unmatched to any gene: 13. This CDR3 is CASSPISTGLGYYEQYF. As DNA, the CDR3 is TGTGCCAGCTCACCGATCTCGACGGGACTAGGGTACTACGAGCAGTACTTC.

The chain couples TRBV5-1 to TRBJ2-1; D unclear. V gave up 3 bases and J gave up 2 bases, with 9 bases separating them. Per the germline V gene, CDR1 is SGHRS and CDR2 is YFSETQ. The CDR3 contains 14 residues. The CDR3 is CASSSQATYNEQFF. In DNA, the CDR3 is TGCGCCAGCAGCTCGCAGGCTACCTACAATGAGCAGTTCTTC.

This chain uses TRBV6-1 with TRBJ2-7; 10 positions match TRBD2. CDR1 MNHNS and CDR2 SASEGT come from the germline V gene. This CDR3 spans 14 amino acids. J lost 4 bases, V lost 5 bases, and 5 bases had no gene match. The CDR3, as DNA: TGTGCCAGCAGTAAGCGGGAGGGCCCTTACGAGCAGTACTTC. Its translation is CASSKREGPYEQYF.

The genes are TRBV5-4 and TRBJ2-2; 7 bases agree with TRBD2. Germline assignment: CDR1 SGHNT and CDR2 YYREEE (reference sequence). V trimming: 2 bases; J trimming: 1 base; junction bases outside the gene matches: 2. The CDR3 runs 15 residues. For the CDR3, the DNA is TGTGCCAGCAGCTTCCTAGCGGTGAACACCGGGGAGCTGTTTTTT. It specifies CASSFLAVNTGELFF.

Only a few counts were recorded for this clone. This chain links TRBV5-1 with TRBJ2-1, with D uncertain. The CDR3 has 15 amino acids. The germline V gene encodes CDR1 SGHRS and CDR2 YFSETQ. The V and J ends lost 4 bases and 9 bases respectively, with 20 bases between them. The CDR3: CASSTSPPLKGEQFF. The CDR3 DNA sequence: TGCGCCAGCAGCACGAGCCCCCCTCTCAAGGGTGAGCAGTTCTTC.

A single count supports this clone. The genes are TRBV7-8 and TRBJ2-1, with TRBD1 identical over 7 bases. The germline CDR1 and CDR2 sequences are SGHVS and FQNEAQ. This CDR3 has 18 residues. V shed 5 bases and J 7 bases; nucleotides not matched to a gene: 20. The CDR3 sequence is CASSLEVIGDSGENEQFF. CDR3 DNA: TGTGCCAGCAGCCTAGAAGTTATAGGGGACAGTGGGGAGAATGAGCAGTTCTTC.

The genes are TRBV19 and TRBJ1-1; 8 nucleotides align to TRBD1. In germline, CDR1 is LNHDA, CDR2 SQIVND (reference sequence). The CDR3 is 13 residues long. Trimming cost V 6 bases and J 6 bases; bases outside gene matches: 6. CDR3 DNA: TGTGCCAGTAGGTCGACAGGGGTCCCTGAAGCTTTCTTT. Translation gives CASRSTGVPEAFF.

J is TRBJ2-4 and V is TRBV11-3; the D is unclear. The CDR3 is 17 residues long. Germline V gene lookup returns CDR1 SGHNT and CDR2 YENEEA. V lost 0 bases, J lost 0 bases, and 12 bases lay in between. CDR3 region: CASSLDLLSLAKNIQYF. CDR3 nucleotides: TGTGCCAGCAGCTTAGATCTCCTCTCCCTAGCCAAAAACATTCAGTACTTC.

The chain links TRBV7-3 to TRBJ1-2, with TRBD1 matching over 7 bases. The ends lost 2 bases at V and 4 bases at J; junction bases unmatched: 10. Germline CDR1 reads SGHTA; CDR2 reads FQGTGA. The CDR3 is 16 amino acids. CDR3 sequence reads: CASSLQGQFNPYGYTF. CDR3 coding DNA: TGTGCCAGCAGCTTACAGGGACAGTTCAACCCCTATGGCTACACCTTC.

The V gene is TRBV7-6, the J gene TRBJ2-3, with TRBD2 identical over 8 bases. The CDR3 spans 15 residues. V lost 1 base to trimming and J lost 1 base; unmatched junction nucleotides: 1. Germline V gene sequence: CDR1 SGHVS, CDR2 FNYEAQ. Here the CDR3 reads CASSLVSGGTDTQYF. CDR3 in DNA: TGTGCCAGCAGCTTAGTTAGCGGGGGCACAGATACGCAGTATTTT. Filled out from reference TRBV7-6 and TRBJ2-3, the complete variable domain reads GAGVSQSPRYKVTKRGQDVALRCDPISGHVSLYWYRQALGQGPEFLTYFNYEAQQDKSGLPNDRFSAERPEGSISTLTIQRTEQRDSAMYRCASSLVSGGTDTQYFGPGTRLTVL.

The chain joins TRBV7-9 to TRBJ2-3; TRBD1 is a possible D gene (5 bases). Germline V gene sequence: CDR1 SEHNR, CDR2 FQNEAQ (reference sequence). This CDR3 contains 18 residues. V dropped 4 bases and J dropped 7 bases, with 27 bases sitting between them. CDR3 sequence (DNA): TGTGCCAGCAGCTACCCCCGCCAGGGTGGGATGGGTGTGAATACGCAGTATTTT. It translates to CASSYPRQGGMGVNTQYF.

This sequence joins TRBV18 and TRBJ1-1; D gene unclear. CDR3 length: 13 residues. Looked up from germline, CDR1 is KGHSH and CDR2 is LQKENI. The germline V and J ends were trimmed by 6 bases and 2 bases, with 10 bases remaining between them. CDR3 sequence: CASSLDTNTEAFF. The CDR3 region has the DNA TGTGCCAGCTCTCTAGACACCAACACTGAAGCTTTCTTT.

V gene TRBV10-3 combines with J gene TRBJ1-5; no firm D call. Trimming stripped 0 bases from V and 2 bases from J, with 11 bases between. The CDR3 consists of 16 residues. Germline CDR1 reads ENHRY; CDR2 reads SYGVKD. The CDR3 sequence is CAISESREAGNQPQHF. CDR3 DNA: TGTGCCATCAGTGAGTCGAGGGAAGCGGGCAATCAGCCCCAGCATTTT.